A single sample gave rise to the 18 T cell receptor beta chains below, sequenced in a study of cytomegalovirus exposure and HLA in healthy donors. Primers for the PCR totalled 60 Vbeta and 13 Jbeta. Sequenced by immunoSEQ multiplex PCR; TCRdb stores in-frame clones only, minus some. The sample holds 84,000 or so clones; around 74% are singletons and the top ten take roughly 1.9%. The sample was PBMCs. These receptors were collected from a boy younger than 18 in good health and CMV-seronegative.

The chain uses TRBV5-1 and TRBJ1-2; TRBD1 matches at 9 bases. Per germline, CDR1 SGHRS and CDR2 YFSETQ. The V segment lost 0 bases and the J segment 8 bases; nucleotides outside the gene matches: 5. The CDR3 spans 14 residues. The CDR3 region is CASSLARDRVGYTF. DNA of the CDR3: TGCGCCAGCAGCTTGGCCCGGGACAGGGTAGGCTACACCTTC.

The chain recombines TRBV6-5 with TRBJ2-2; 7 bases align to TRBD1. This CDR3 is 15 amino acids long. Looked up from germline, CDR1 is MNHEY and CDR2 is SVGAGI. V shed 6 bases, J shed 6 bases, and the junction held 10 bases outside the gene matches. CDR3 sequence: CASSYGQVSAGELFF. As DNA, the CDR3 is TGTGCCAGCAGCTACGGACAGGTATCAGCCGGGGAGCTGTTTTTT.

The chain carries TRBV5-8 and TRBJ2-1; 12 bases are a match to TRBD1. V dropped 7 bases and J dropped 6; count of bases not matched to a gene: 17. The CDR3 spans 18 residues. Germline V gene data show CDR1 as SGHTS and CDR2 as YDEGEE. The CDR3 protein is CASGFRDRGPGTLNEQFF. The CDR3 DNA is TGTGCCAGCGGATTCCGGGACAGGGGGCCCGGGACCCTCAATGAGCAGTTCTTC.

The J gene is TRBJ2-7, the V gene TRBV28; D is tentatively TRBD1 or TRBD2 (7 bases each). V shed 10 bases and J shed 4 bases, with 14 bases lying between them. Germline V gives CDR1 MDHEN, CDR2 SYDVKM. This CDR3 comprises 12 residues. The CDR3 sequence: CATRGGAYEQYF. DNA of the CDR3: TGTGCCACCAGGGGGGGGGCGTACGAGCAGTACTTC. The full variable domain, with the rest looked up from reference TRBV28 and TRBJ2-7, is DVKVTQSSRYLVKRTGEKVFLECVQDMDHENMFWYRQDPGLGLRLIYFSYDVKMKEKGDIPEGYSVSREKKERFSLILESASTNQTSMYLCATRGGAYEQYFGPGTRLTVT.

The V gene is TRBV7-9, the J gene TRBJ1-1; D not certain. The CDR3 contains 16 residues. CDR1 and CDR2 from the germline V gene are SEHNR and FQNEAQ (reference sequence). Trimming removed 1 base from V and 3 bases from J, with 15 bases in between. The CDR3 sequence: CASSLGQAPLDTEAFF. The CDR3 nucleotides are TGTGCCAGCAGCTTAGGCCAGGCGCCTTTGGACACTGAAGCTTTCTTT.

The V call is TRBV14, the J call TRBJ1-4, with D maybe TRBD1 (6 bases). The CDR3 runs 14 residues. Trimming took 3 bases from V and 1 from J, leaving 6 bases between them. Germline loops: CDR1 SGHDN, CDR2 FVKESK. CDR3 DNA sequence: TGTGCCAGCAGCCACAGGGGAACTAATGAAAAACTGTTTTTT. Encoded protein: CASSHRGTNEKLFF.

This clone was recorded once. V and J are TRBV5-4 and TRBJ2-7, with TRBD2 matching over 13 bases. This CDR3 has 14 amino acids. Germline CDR1 reads SGHNT; CDR2 reads YYREEE (reference sequence). Germline trimming cut 5 bases from V and 7 bases from J; bases unmatched to any gene: 6. In DNA, the CDR3 is TGTGCCAGCAGACTAGCGGGAGGGCCGTGGGAGCAGTACTTC. It codes for CASRLAGGPWEQYF.

The chain recombines TRBV11-2 with TRBJ1-4; no definite D call. The CDR3 totals 12 residues. Germline CDR1 and CDR2: SGHAT and FQNNGV. V was cut by 4 bases and J by 8 bases, with 8 bases left in between. The CDR3 DNA is TGTGCCAGCAGCTCGCGAGGCGAAAAACTGTTTTTT. This encodes CASSSRGEKLFF.

The count of this clone is one. The rearrangement joins TRBV29-1 to TRBJ2-5, with 8 positions matching TRBD2. The CDR3 spans 15 residues. Trimming took 5 bases from V and 4 from J; bases not matched to a gene: 12. Germline loops: CDR1 SQVTM, CDR2 ANQGSEA. CDR3 in DNA: TGCAGCGTTAGGATCCCAGCGGGAGTTTCAGAGACCCAGTACTTC. As protein: CSVRIPAGVSETQYF.

The chain uses TRBV19 and TRBJ1-5; 7 bases agree with TRBD1. Trimming removed 2 bases from V and 6 bases from J; junction bases left unmatched: 4. This CDR3 region has 14 residues. Germline assignment: CDR1 LNHDA and CDR2 SQIVND (reference sequence). This CDR3 reads CASSIQGEGQPQHF. DNA for the CDR3: TGTGCCAGTAGTATACAGGGGGAAGGTCAGCCCCAGCATTTT.

The rearrangement uses TRBV28 and TRBJ2-1; weak D call: TRBD1 (6 bases). With 9 bases removed from V and 5 bases from J, the gap between germline ends came to 14 bases. Looked up from germline, CDR1 is MDHEN and CDR2 is SYDVKM. The CDR3 runs to 13 residues. In DNA form, the CDR3 reads TGTGCCAGTAGGGGCCAGGGGAACAATGAGCAGTTCTTC. Amino acid sequence: CASRGQGNNEQFF.

The CDR3 DNA is TGTGCCAGCAGCGTAGATTCTAGCGAAGCCTACGAGCAGTACTTC. It specifies CASSVDSSEAYEQYF. The rearrangement uses TRBV9 and TRBJ2-7; a possible D gene is TRBD2 (6 bases). This CDR3 has 15 amino acids. Germline loops: CDR1 SGDLS, CDR2 YYNGEE. The germline V and J ends were trimmed by 0 bases and 2 bases, with 12 bases remaining between them. The variable domain in full, completed from reference TRBV9 and TRBJ2-7, reads DSGVTQTPKHLITATGQRVTLRCSPRSGDLSVYWYQQSLDQGLQFLIQYYNGEERAKGNILERFSAQQFPDLHSELNLSSLELGDSALYFCASSVDSSEAYEQYFGPGTRLTVT.

This rearrangement joins TRBV4-1 to TRBJ1-6; 8 positions agree with TRBD1. V lost 3 bases to trimming and J lost 7 bases; unmatched junction nucleotides: 14. The CDR3 is 18 residues long. The germline V gene has CDR1 MGHRA and CDR2 YSYEKL. CDR3 loop: CASSQSSGQGALNSPLHF. As DNA, the CDR3 is TGCGCCAGCAGCCAGAGCTCTGGGCAGGGGGCGTTGAATTCACCCCTCCACTTT.

This clone was detected only once. The chain is built from TRBV4-3 and TRBJ2-7; 11 nucleotides line up with TRBD2. V lost 0 bases to trimming and J lost 6 bases; unmatched junction nucleotides: 7. CDR3 length: 16 residues. Per the germline V gene, CDR1 is LGHNA and CDR2 is YSLEER. The CDR3 region is CASSQDQLAGASEQYF. In DNA form, the CDR3 reads TGCGCCAGCAGCCAAGATCAACTAGCGGGAGCATCCGAGCAGTACTTC.

The chain uses TRBV19 and TRBJ2-1; 7 nucleotides align to TRBD2. The CDR3 runs to 13 residues. The V segment lost 6 bases and the J segment 6 bases; nucleotides outside the gene matches: 5. Per germline, CDR1 LNHDA and CDR2 SQIVND (reference sequence). CDR3 protein: CASSHGEGNEQFF. In DNA form, the CDR3 reads TGTGCCAGTAGCCACGGGGAGGGCAATGAGCAGTTCTTC.

In its sample, this clone was seen once. The chain uses TRBV7-7 and TRBJ2-5; D unclear. V lost 5 bases and J 2 bases, leaving 9 bases between the germline ends. This CDR3 is built from 13 residues. Germline-derived CDR1 and CDR2 are SSHAT and FNYEAQ (reference sequence). The CDR3: CASSPSVQETQYF. The CDR3 nucleotides read TGTGCCAGCAGCCCGAGCGTTCAAGAGACCCAGTACTTC.

The V and J genes are TRBV7-6 and TRBJ2-1, with unresolved D. The V gene's germline CDR1 is SGHVS and CDR2 FNYEAQ. CDR3 length equals 12 residues. Trimming removed 5 bases from V and 8 bases from J, with 10 bases in between. The CDR3 reads CASSLLTYEQFF. Written as DNA, the CDR3 is TGTGCCAGCAGCCTTTTAACTTATGAGCAGTTCTTC.

The J gene is TRBJ1-1, the V gene TRBV4-3; 7 bases line up with TRBD1. V shed 4 bases and J 1 base; nucleotides not matched to a gene: 6. Looked up from germline, CDR1 is LGHNA and CDR2 is YSLEER. There are 15 residues in the CDR3. CDR3 sequence (DNA): TGCGCCAGCAGCCCCGGACAGGCGAGGAACACTGAAGCTTTCTTT. Protein: CASSPGQARNTEAFF.